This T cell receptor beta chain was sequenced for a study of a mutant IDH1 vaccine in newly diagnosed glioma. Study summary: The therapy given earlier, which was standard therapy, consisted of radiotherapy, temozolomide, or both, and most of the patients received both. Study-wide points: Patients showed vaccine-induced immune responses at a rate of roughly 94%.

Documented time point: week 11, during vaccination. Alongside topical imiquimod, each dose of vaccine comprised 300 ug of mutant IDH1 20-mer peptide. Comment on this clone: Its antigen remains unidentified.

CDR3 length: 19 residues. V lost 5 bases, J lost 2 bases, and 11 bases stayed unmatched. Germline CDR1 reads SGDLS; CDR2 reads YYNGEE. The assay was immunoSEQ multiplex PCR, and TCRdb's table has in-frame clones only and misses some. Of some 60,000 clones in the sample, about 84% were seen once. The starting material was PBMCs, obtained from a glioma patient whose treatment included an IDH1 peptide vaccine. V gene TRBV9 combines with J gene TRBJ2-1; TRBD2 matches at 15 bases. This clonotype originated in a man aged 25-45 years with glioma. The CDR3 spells CASSVGLAGGPRPYNEQFF. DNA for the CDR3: TGTGCCAGCAGTGTGGGACTAGCGGGAGGTCCACGACCCTACAATGAGCAGTTCTTC.